The present TCR beta chain was sequenced within a study of T cell responses to AZD1222 COVID-19 vaccine. This CDR3 is built from 13 residues. Germline V lookup: CDR1 SGHAT, CDR2 FQNNGV. The V end was cut by 3 bases, the J end by 1 base, with 7 bases between. As for this clone: The antigen remains unidentified.

The assay was immunoSEQ multiplex PCR, and TCRdb's table has in-frame clones only and misses some. The data show about 120,000 clones, with 70% to 90% seen just once and less than 10% held by the top ten. Study-level results: Seropositive at baseline were only a handful of AZD1222 recipients. Donor demographics were predominantly white British with a female majority; clonal diversity may be underestimated.

The sample was peripheral blood, taken on day 0 of AZD1222 vaccination. The chain recombines TRBV11-2 with TRBJ2-7; TRBD1 might be the D (5 bases). The source of this sequence is an adult in good health. CDR3 loop: CASSFSGSYEQYF. The CDR3, as DNA: TGTGCCAGCAGCTTTTCAGGGTCCTACGAGCAGTACTTC.